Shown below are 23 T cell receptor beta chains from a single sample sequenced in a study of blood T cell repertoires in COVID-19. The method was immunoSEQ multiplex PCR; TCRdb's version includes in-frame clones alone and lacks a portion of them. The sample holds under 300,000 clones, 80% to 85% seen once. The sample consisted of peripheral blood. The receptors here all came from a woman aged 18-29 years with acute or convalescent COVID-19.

CDR3 protein: CASSEWDTFYEQYF. CDR3 DNA: TGTGCCAGCAGTGAATGGGACACCTTCTACGAGCAGTACTTC. The chain couples TRBV6-1 to TRBJ2-7; possible D gene TRBD1, 6 bases. V lost 2 bases and J lost 3, with 11 bases in between. Germline CDR1 MNHNS, CDR2 SASEGT. This CDR3 is 14 amino acids long.

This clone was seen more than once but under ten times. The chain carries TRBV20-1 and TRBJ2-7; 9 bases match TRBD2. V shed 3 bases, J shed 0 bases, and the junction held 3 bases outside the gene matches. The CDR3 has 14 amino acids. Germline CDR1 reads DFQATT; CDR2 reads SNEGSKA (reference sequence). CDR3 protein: CSASPSGASYEQYF. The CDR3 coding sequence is TGCAGTGCTAGTCCTAGCGGGGCCTCCTACGAGCAGTACTTC.

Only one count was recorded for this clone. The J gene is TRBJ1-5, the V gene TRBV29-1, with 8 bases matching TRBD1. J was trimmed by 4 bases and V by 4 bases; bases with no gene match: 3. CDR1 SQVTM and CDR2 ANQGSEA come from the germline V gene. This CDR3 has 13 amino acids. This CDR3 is CSVAQGENQPQHF. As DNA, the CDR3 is TGCAGCGTTGCACAGGGGGAAAATCAGCCCCAGCATTTT. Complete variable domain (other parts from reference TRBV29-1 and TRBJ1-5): SAVISQKPSRDICQRGTSLTIQCQVDSQVTMMFWYRQQPGQSLTLIATANQGSEATYESGFVIDKFPISRPNLTFSTLTVSNMSPEDSSIYLCSVAQGENQPQHFGDGTRLSIL.

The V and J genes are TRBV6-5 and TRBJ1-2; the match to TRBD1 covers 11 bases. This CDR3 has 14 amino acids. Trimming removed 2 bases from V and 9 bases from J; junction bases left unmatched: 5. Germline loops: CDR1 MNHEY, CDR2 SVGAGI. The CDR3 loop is CASSYTGQGASYTF. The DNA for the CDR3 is TGTGCCAGCAGTTACACCGGACAGGGGGCGAGCTACACCTTC.

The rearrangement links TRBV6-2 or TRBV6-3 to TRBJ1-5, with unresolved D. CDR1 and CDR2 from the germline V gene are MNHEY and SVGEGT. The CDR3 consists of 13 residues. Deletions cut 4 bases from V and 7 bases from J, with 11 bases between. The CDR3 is CASSWPGGQPQHF. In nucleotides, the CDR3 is TGTGCCAGCAGTTGGCCGGGCGGGCAGCCCCAGCATTTT.

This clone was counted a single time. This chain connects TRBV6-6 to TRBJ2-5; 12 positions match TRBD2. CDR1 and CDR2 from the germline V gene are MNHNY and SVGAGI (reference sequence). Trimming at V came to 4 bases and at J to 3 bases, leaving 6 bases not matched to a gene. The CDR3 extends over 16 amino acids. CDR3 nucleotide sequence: TGTGCCAGCAGTTCTTGGACTAGCGGGATGAAAGAGACCCAGTACTTC. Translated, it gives CASSSWTSGMKETQYF.

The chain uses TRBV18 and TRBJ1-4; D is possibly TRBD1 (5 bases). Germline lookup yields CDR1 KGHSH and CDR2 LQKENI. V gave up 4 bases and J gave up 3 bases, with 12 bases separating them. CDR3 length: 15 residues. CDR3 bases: TGTGCCAGCTCACTCCCAACGGGGGCTAATGAAAAACTGTTTTTT. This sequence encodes CASSLPTGANEKLFF.

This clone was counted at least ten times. The DNA for the CDR3 is TGTGCCAGTAGGGGGACCACAGGGGTTTGGTCCGGGGAGCTGTTTTTT. Translated, it gives CASRGTTGVWSGELFF. This chain links TRBV19 with TRBJ2-2; 7 bases are shared with TRBD1. V was clipped by 6 bases and J by 6 bases; unmatched bases: 13. Germline V lookup: CDR1 LNHDA, CDR2 SQIVND (reference sequence). This CDR3 is 16 amino acids long.

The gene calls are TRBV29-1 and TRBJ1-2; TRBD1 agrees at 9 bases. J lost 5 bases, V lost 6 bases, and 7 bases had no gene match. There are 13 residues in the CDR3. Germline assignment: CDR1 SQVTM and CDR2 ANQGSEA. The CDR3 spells CSVYRGPLYGYTF. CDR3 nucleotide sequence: TGCAGCGTGTACAGGGGGCCCTTATATGGCTACACCTTC.

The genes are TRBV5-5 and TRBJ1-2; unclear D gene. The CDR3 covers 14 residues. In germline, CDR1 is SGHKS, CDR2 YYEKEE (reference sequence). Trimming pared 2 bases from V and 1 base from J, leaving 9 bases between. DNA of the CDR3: TGTGCCAGCAGCTTCGGGAGGGATAACTATGGCTACACCTTC. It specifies CASSFGRDNYGYTF.

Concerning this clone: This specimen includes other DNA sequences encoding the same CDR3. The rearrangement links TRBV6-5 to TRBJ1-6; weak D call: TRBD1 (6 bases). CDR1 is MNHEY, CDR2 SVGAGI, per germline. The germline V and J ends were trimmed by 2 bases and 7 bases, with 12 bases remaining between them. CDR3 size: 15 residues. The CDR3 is CASSYTTGSNSPLHF. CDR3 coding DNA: TGTGCCAGCAGTTACACGACAGGTTCAAATTCACCCCTCCACTTT.

The CDR3 nucleotides read TGCGCCAGCAGCCAAGTTCCGGGAGGCGAGCAGTACTTC. Translation gives CASSQVPGGEQYF. This chain uses TRBV4-3 with TRBJ2-7; 7 bases line up with TRBD2. The germline gives CDR1 LGHNA, CDR2 YSLEER. V shed 1 base and J 6 bases; nucleotides not matched to a gene: 3. This CDR3 is 13 amino acids long.

CDR3 amino acids: CASSEVSSSTDTQYF. The CDR3 DNA reads TGTGCCAGCAGTGAAGTGAGTTCTAGTACAGATACGCAGTATTTT. The chain recombines TRBV2 with TRBJ2-3; no reliable D call. CDR1 and CDR2 (germline): SNHLY, FYNNEI. V lost 1 base and J 3 bases, leaving 11 bases between the germline ends. The CDR3 totals 15 residues.

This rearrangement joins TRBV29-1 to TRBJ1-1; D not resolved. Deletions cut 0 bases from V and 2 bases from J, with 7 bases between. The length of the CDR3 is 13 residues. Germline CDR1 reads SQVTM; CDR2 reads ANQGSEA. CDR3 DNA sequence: TGCAGCGTTGAAGATCTCTATAACACTGAAGCTTTCTTT. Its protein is CSVEDLYNTEAFF.

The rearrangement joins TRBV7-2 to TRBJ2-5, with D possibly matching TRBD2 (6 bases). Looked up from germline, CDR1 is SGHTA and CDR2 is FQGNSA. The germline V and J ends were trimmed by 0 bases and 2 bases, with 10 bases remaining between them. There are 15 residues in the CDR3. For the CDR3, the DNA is TGTGCCAGCAGCTTAGCCCCCCGGGGGCAAGAGACCCAGTACTTC. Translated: CASSLAPRGQETQYF.

The CDR3 DNA is TGTGCCAGCAGTGCGGACAGGGTAAATAAAGCTTTCTTT. Encoded protein: CASSADRVNKAFF. V usage is TRBV6-6 and J usage is TRBJ1-1, with 8 bases aligning to TRBD1. Germline lookup yields CDR1 MNHNY and CDR2 SVGAGI (reference sequence). J gave up 9 bases and V 5 bases, and 8 bases lay outside the gene matches. The CDR3 has 13 amino acids.

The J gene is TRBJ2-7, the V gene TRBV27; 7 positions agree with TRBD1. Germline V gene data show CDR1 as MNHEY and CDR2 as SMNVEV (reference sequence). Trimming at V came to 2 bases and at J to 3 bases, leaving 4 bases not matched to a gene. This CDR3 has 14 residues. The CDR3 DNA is TGTGCCAGCAGTTTAGACAGGGCGGGCTACGAGCAGTACTTC. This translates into CASSLDRAGYEQYF.

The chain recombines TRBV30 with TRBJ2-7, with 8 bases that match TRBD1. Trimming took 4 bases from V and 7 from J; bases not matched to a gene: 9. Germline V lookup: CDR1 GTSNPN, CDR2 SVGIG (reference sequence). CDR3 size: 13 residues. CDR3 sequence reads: CAWKETGAGEQYF. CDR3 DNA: TGTGCCTGGAAGGAGACAGGGGCGGGGGAGCAGTACTTC.

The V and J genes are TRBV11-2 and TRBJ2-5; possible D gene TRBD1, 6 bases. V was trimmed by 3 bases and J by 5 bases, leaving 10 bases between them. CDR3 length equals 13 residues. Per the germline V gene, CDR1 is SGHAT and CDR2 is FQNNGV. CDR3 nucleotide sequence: TGTGCCAGCAGCTTCTGGGGGCGGGAGACCCAGTACTTC. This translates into CASSFWGRETQYF.

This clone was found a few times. The CDR3 nucleotides read TGTGCCTGGAGCCCCCACAGAGTGATTAATTCACCCCTCCACTTT. This translates into CAWSPHRVINSPLHF. The rearrangement joins TRBV30 to TRBJ1-6; the D is unclear. Germline V lookup: CDR1 GTSNPN, CDR2 SVGIG (reference sequence). V lost 3 bases and J 6 bases, leaving 15 bases between the germline ends. The CDR3 contains 15 residues.

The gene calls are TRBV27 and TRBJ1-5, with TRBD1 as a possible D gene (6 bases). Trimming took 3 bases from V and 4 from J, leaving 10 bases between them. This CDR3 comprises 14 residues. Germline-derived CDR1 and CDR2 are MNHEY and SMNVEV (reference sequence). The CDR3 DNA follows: TGTGCCAGCAGTTTTACAGGGATGAATCAGCCCCAGCATTTT. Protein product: CASSFTGMNQPQHF.

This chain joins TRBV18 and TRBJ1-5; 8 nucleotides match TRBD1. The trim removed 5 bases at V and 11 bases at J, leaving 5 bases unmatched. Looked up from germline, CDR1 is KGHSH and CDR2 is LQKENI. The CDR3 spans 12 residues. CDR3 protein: CASSGQGEAQHF. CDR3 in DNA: TGTGCCAGCTCAGGACAGGGAGAGGCCCAGCATTTT. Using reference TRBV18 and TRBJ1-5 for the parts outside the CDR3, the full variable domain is NAGVMQNPRHLVRRRGQEARLRCSPMKGHSHVYWYRQLPEEGLKFMVYLQKENIIDESGMPKERFSAEFPKEGPSILRIQQVVRGDSAAYFCASSGQGEAQHFGDGTRLSIL.

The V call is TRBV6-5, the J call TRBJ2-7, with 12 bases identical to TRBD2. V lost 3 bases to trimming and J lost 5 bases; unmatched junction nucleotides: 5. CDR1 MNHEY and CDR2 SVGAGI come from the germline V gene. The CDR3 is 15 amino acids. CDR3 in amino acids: CASSYRLAGEHEQYF. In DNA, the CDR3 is TGTGCCAGCAGTTATCGACTAGCGGGAGAACACGAGCAGTACTTC.